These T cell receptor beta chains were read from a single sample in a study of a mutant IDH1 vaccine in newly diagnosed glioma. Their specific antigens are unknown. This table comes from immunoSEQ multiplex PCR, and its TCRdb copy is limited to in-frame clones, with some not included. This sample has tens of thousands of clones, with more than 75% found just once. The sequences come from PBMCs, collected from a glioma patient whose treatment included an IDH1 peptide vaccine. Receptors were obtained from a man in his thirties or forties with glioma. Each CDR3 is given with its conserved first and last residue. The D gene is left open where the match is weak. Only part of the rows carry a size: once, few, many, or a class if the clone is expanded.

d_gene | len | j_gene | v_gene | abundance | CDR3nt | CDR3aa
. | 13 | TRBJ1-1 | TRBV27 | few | TGTGCCAGCCTGGAGGGAGGCCGGACTGAAGCTTTCTTT | CASLEGGRTEAFF
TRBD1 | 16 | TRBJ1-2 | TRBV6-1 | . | TGTGCCAGCAGTGAAGCGCGGGACAGAGCTAACTATGGCTACACCTTC | CASSEARDRANYGYTF
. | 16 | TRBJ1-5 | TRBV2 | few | TGTGCCAGCAGTGAACGGAGGCACCGTAGCAATCAGCCCCAGCATTTT | CASSERRHRSNQPQHF
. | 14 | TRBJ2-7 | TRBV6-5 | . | TGTGCCAGCAGTTACTTGGGGGGCAGATACGAGCAGTACTTC | CASSYLGGRYEQYF
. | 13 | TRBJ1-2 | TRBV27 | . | TGTGCCAGCAGTGCAGGATTTAACTATGGCTACACCTTC | CASSAGFNYGYTF
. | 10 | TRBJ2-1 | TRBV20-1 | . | TGCAGTGCCTCAAGACAGCAGCAGTTCTTC | CSASRQQQFF
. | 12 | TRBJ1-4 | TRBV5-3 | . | TGTGCCAGAATAGGAACTAATGAAAAACTGTTTTTT | CARIGTNEKLFF
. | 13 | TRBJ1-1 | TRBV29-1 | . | TGCAGCGTTTCGGGACTTATGAACACTGAAGCTTTCTTT | CSVSGLMNTEAFF
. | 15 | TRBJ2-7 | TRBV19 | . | TGTGCCAGTAGTATCGGATTTACACCCTCCTACGAGCAGTACTTC | CASSIGFTPSYEQYF
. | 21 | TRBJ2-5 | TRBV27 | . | TGTGCCAGCAGTTTATCGAGCAGCCAGCACCAAACAGGGCCCCTGGGGGAGACCCAGTACTTC | CASSLSSSQHQTGPLGETQYF
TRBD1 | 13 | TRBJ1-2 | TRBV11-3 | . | TGTGCCAGCAGCTTAGATGCGGGGACAGGACCCCTCTTC | CASSLDAGTGPLF
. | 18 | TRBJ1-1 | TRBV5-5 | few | TGTGCCAGCAGCGATTTCAGGTCGGCACCTCTGATCGACACTGAAGCTTTCTTT | CASSDFRSAPLIDTEAFF
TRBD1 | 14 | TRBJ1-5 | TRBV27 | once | TGTGCCAGCAGTTTGACAGGGGGCCTTCAGCCCCAGCATTTT | CASSLTGGLQPQHF
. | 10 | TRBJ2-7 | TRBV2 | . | TGTGCCAGCAGGCTGGGGGAGCAGTACTTC | CASRLGEQYF
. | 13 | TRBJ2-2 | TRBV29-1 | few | TGCAGCGTTGACAAGGCGAACACCGGGGAGCTGTTTTTT | CSVDKANTGELFF
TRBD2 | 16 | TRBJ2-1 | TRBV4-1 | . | TGCGCCAGCAGCCAAGCCGGACTAGCGGGAAACAATGAGCAGTTCTTC | CASSQAGLAGNNEQFF
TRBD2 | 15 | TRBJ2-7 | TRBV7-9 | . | TGTGCCAGCAGCTTAGTTAGCGGGAGGGCCGGGGAGCAGTACTTC | CASSLVSGRAGEQYF
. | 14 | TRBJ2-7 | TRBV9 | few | TGTGCCAGCAGCGTAGGGGACGTCACCTACGAGCAGTACTTC | CASSVGDVTYEQYF
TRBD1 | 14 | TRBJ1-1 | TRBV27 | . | TGTGCCAGCAGTTTATCGGACAGGGCGCACAAGGCTTTCTTT | CASSLSDRAHKAFF
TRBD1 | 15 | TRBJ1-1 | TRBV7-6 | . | TGTGCCAGCAGCGATGGACAGGGGGCTGCCACTGAAGCTTTCTTT | CASSDGQGAATEAFF
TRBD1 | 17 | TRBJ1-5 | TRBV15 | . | TGTGCCACCAGCAGAGGTCCCGGGACAGGTAGCAATCAGCCCCAGCATTTT | CATSRGPGTGSNQPQHF